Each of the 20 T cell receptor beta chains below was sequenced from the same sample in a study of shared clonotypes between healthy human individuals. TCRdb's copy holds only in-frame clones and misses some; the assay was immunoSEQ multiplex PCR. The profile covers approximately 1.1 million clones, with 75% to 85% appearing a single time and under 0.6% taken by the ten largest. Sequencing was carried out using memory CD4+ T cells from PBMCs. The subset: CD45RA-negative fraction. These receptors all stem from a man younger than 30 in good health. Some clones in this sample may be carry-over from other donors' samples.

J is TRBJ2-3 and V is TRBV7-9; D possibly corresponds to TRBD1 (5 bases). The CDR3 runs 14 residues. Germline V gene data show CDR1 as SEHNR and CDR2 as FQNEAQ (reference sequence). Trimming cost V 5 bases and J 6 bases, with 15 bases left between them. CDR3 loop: CASSPDSFSDTQYF. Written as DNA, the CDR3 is TGTGCCAGCAGCCCCGACAGCTTCAGCGATACGCAGTATTTT.

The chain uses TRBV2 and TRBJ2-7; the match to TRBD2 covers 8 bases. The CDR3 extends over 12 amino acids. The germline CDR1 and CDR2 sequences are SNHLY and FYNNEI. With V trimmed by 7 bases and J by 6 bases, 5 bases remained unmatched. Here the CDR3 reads CASTRLASEQYF. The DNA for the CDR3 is TGTGCCAGCACTCGACTAGCGTCCGAGCAGTACTTC.

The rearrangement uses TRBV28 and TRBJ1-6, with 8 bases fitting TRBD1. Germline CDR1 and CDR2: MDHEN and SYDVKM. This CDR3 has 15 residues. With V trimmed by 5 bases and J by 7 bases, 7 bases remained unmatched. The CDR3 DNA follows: TGTGCCAGCAGTCCTGGACAGGGCCAAAATTCACCCCTCCACTTT. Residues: CASSPGQGQNSPLHF.

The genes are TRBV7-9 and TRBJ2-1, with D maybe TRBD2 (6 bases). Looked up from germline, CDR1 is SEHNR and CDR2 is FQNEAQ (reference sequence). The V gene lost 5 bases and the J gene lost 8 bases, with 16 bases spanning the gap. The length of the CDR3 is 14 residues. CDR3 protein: CASSPRTTTDEQFF. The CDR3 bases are TGTGCCAGCAGCCCCAGGACTACTACCGATGAGCAGTTCTTC.

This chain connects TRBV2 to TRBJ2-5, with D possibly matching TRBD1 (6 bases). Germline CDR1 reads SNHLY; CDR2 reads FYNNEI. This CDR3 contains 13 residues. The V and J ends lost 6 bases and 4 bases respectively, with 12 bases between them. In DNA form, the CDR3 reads TGTGCCAGCAGCGATCAGGGGTCAGAGACCCAGTACTTC. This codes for CASSDQGSETQYF.

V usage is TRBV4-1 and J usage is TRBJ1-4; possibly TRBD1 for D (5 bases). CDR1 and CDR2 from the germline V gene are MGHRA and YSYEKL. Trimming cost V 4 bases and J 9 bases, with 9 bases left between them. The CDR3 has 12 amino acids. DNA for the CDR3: TGCGCCAGCAGCCGAACGGGGCAAAAACTGTTTTTT. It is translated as CASSRTGQKLFF.

The CDR3 sequence: CASSKYRDNYNEQFF. As DNA, the CDR3 is TGCGCCAGCAGCAAATACCGGGACAACTACAATGAGCAGTTCTTC. This chain links TRBV5-1 with TRBJ2-1, with TRBD1 as a possible D gene (6 bases). The germline V gene encodes CDR1 SGHRS and CDR2 YFSETQ. V was pared by 4 bases and J by 3 bases, with 14 bases between. The CDR3 length is 15 residues.

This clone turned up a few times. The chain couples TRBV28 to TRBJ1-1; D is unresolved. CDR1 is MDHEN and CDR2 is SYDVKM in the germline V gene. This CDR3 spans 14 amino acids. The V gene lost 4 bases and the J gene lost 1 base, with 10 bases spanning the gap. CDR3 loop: CASSSPLPNTEAFF. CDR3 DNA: TGTGCCAGCAGTTCCCCCCTTCCGAACACTGAAGCTTTCTTT.

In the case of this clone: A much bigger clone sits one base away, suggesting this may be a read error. The CDR3: CASSPGPGGEQYF. In nucleotides, the CDR3 is TGTGCCAGCAGCCCAGGGCCAGGGGGCGAGCAGTACTTC. This chain links TRBV7-3 with TRBJ2-7, with 7 positions matching TRBD1. The V gene end was trimmed by 5 bases and the J gene end by 6 bases; junction bases not matched to a gene: 7. From germline, CDR1 is SGHTA and CDR2 FQGTGA. This CDR3 is built from 13 residues.

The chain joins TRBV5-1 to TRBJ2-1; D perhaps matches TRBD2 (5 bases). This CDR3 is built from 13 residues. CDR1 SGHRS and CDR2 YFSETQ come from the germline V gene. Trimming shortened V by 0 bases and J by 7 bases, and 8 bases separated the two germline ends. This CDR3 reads CASSLERGNEQFF. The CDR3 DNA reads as TGCGCCAGCAGCTTGGAAAGAGGGAATGAGCAGTTCTTC.

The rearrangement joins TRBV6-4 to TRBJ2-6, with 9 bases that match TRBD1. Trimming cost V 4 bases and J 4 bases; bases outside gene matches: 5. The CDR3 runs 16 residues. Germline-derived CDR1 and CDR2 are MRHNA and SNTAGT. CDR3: CASSGTGGTGANVLTF. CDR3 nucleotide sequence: TGTGCCAGCAGTGGTACAGGGGGCACCGGGGCCAACGTCCTGACTTTC.

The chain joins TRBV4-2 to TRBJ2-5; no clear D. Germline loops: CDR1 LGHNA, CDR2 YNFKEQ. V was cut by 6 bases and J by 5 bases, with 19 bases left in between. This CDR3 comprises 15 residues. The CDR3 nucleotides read TGTGCCAGCAGTTTAAGGTCTCAAGTTCAGGAGACCCAGTACTTC. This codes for CASSLRSQVQETQYF.

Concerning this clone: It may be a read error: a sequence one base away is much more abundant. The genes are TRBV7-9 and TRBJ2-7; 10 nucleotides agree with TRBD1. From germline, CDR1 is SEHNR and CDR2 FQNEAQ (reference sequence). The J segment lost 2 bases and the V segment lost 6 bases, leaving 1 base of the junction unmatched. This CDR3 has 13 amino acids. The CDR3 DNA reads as TGTGCCAGCAGGGGGACAGGGGCCTACGAGCAGTACTTC. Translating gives CASRGTGAYEQYF.

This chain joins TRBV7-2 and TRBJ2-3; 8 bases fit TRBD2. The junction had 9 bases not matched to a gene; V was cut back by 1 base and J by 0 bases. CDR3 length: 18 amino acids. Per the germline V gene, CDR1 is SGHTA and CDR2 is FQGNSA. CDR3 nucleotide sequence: TGTGCCAGCAGCTTAGTGGGGGTAGCGGGACCCAGCACAGATACGCAGTATTTT. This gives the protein CASSLVGVAGPSTDTQYF.

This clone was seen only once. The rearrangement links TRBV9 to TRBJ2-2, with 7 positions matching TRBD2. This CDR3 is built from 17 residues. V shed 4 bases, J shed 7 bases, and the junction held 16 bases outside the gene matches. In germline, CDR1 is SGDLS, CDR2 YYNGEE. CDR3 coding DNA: TGTGCCAGCAGCTTCAGTGGGACTACCCAAAGGGGCGGGGAGCTGTTTTTT. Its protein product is CASSFSGTTQRGGELFF.

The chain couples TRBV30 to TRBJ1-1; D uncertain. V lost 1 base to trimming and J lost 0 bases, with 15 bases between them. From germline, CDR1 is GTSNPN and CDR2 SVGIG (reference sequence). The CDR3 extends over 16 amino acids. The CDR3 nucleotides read TGTGCCTGGAGTGGCTGGACGGAAACAATGAACACTGAAGCTTTCTTT. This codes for CAWSGWTETMNTEAFF.

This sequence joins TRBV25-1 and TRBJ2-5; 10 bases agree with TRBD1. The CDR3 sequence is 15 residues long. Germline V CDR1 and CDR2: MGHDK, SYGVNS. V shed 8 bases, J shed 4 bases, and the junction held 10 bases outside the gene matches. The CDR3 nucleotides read TGTGCCAGCCTGGGACAGGGGCCTCCGGGAGAGACCCAGTACTTC. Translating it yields CASLGQGPPGETQYF.

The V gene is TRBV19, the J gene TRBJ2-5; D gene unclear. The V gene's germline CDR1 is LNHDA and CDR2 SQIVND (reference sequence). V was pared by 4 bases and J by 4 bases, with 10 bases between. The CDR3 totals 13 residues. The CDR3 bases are TGTGCCAGTAGTAGGGCCACCGCAGAGACCCAGTACTTC. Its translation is CASSRATAETQYF.

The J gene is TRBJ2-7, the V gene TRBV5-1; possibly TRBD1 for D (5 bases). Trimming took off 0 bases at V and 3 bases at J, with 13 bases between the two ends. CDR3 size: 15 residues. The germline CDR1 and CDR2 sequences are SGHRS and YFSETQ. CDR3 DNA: TGCGCCAGCAGCTTGGGTAGCTGGGGCAGCTACGAGCAGTACTTC. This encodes CASSLGSWGSYEQYF.

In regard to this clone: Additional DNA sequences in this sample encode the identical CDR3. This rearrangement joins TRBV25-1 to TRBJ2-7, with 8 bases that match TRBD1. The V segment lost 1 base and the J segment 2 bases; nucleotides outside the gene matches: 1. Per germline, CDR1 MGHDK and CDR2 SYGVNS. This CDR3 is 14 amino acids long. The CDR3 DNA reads TGTGCCAGCAGTGAATTGGACAGGGCCTACGAGCAGTACTTC. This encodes CASSELDRAYEQYF.